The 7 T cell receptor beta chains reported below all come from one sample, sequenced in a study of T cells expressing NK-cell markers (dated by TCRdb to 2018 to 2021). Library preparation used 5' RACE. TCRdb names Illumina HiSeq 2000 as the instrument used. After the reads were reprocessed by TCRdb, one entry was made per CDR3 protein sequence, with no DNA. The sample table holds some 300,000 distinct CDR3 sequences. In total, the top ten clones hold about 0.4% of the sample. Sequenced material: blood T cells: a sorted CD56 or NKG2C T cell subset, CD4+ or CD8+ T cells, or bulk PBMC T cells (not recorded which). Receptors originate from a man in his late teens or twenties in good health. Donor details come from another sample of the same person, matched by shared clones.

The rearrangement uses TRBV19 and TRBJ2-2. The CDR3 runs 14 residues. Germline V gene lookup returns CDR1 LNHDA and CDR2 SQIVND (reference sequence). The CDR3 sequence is CASSITWATGELFF.

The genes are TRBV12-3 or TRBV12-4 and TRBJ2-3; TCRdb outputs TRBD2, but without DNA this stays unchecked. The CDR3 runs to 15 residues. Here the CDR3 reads CASSLRTSRTDTQYF.

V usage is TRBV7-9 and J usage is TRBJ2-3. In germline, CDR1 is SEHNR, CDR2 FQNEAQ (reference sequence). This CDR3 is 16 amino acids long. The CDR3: CASSLAAASGTDTQYF.

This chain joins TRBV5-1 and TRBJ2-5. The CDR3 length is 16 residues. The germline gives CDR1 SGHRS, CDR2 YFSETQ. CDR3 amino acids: CASSLGSIIHQETQYF.

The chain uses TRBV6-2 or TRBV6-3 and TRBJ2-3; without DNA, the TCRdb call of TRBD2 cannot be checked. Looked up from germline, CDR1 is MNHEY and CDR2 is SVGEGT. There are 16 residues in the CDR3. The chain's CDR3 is CASSYGASRTSDTQYF.

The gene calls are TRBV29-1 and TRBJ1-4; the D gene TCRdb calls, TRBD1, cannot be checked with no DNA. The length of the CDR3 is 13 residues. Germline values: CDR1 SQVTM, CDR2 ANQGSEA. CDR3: CSVVDREGEKLFF.

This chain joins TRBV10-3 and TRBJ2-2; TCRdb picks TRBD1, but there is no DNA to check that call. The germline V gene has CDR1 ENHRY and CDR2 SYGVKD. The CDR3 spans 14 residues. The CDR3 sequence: CAITGRLGAGELFF.